The clone carrying this T cell receptor beta chain was seen repeatedly, ten times or more. This entry is derived from a study of breast tumors, draining lymph nodes, adjacent tissues. The lymph nodes were axillary draining lymph nodes from breast cancer patients. TCRdb recomputed calls from the multiplex PCR reads with MiXCR, one row per CDR3 protein. In the table there are nearly 200,000 distinct CDR3 sequences, 31% of which are singletons. This CDR3 has 16 amino acids. V gave up 2 bases and J gave up 5 bases, with 18 bases separating them. From germline, CDR1 is MNHEY and CDR2 SVGEGT. This TCR was recovered from a female donor with breast cancer. Some clones in this sample may be carry-over from other donors' samples. Sequences were obtained from axillary lymph node tissue. The rearrangement joins TRBV6-2 or TRBV6-3 to TRBJ1-2; D unresolved. The CDR3 sequence is CASSYSPVLPMYGYTF. DNA of the CDR3: TGTGCCAGCAGTTACAGCCCGGTCCTTCCTATGTATGGCTACACCTTC.